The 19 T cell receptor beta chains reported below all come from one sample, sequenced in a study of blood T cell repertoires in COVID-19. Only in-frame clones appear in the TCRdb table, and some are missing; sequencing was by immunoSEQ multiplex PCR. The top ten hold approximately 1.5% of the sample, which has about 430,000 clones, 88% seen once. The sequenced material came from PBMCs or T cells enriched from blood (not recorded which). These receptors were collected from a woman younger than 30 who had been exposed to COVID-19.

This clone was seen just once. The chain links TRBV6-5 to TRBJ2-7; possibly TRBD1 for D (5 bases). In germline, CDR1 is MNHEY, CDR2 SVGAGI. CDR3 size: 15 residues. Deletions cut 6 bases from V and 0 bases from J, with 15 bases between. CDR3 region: CASSRSTVASYEQYF. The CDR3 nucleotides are TGTGCCAGCAGCCGATCGACAGTAGCCTCCTACGAGCAGTACTTC.

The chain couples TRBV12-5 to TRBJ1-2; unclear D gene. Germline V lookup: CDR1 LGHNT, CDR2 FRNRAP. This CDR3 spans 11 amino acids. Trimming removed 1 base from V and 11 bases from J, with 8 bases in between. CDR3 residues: CASGLGPGYTF. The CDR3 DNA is TGTGCTAGTGGTTTGGGTCCAGGATACACCTTC. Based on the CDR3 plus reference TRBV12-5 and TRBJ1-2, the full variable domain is DARVTQTPRHKVTEMGQEVTMRCQPILGHNTVFWYRQTMMQGLELLAYFRNRAPLDDSGMPKDRFSAEMPDATLATLKIQPSEPRDSAVYFCASGLGPGYTFGSGTRLTVV.

The DNA of the CDR3 is TGTGCCAGCAGCCAAGATCTAGCGGGGGGGCAAGATACGCAGTATTTT. Translating gives CASSQDLAGGQDTQYF. The genes are TRBV4-2 and TRBJ2-3, with 12 positions matching TRBD2. Losses at the gene ends were 0 bases for V and 5 bases for J; bases not matched to a gene: 3. Germline V CDR1 and CDR2: LGHNA, YNFKEQ. There are 16 residues in the CDR3.

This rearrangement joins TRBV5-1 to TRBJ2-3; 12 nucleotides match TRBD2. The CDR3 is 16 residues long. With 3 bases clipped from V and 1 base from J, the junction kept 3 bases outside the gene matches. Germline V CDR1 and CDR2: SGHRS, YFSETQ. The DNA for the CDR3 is TGCGCCAGCAGCTCCAGGACTAGCGGGGGCACAGATACGCAGTATTTT. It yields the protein CASSSRTSGGTDTQYF.

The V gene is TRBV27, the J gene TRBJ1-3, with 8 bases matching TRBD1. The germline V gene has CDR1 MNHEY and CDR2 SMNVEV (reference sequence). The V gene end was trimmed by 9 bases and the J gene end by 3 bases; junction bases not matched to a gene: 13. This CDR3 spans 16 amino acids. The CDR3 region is CARPQGAQTGGNTIYF. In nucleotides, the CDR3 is TGTGCCAGGCCCCAGGGGGCGCAGACGGGTGGAAACACCATATATTTT.

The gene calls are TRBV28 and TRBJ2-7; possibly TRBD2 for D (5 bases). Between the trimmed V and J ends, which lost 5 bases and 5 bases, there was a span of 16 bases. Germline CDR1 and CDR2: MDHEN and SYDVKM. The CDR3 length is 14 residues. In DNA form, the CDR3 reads TGTGCCAGCAGTGCAGGTGGAGGACGAAACGAGCAGTACTTC. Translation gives CASSAGGGRNEQYF.

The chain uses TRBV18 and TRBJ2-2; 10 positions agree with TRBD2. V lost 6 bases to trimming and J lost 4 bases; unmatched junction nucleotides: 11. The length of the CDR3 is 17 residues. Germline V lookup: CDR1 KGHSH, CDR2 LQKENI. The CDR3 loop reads CASSLNRGLASTGELFF. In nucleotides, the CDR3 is TGTGCCAGCTCGCTCAACCGGGGACTAGCGAGCACCGGGGAGCTGTTTTTT.

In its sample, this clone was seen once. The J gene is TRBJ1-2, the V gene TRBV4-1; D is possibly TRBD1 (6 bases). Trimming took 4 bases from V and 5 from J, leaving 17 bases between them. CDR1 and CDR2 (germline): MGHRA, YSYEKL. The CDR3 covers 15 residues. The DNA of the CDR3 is TGCGCCAGCAGCCGTCCCGGACAGACAAATTATGGCTACACCTTC. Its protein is CASSRPGQTNYGYTF.

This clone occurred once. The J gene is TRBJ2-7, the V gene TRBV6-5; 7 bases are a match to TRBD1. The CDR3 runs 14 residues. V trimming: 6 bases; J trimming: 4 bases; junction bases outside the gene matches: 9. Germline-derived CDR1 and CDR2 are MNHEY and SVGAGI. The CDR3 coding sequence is TGTGCCAGCAGCAGGGCAGGGGGAAAGTACGAGCAGTACTTC. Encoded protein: CASSRAGGKYEQYF.

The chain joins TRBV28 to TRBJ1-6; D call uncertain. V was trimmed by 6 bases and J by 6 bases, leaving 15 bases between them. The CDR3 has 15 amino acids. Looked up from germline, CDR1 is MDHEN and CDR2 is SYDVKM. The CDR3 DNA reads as TGTGCCAGCAGCCCCCCGGCGGGGATTAATTCACCCCTCCACTTT. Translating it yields CASSPPAGINSPLHF. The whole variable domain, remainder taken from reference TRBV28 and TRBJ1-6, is DVKVTQSSRYLVKRTGEKVFLECVQDMDHENMFWYRQDPGLGLRLIYFSYDVKMKEKGDIPEGYSVSREKKERFSLILESASTNQTSMYLCASSPPAGINSPLHFGNGTRLTVT.

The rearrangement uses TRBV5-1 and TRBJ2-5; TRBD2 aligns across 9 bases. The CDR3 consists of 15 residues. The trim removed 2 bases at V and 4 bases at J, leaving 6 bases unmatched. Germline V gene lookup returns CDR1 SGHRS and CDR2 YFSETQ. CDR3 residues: CASSFGSGSTETQYF. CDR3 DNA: TGCGCCAGCAGCTTTGGTAGCGGGAGCACAGAGACCCAGTACTTC.

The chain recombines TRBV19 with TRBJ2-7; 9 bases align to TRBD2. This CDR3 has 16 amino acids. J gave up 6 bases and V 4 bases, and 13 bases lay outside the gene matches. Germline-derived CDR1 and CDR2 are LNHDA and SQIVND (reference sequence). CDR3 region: CASSTAGGAANSEQYF. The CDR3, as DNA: TGTGCCAGTAGTACCGCGGGGGGGGCGGCGAACTCCGAGCAGTACTTC.

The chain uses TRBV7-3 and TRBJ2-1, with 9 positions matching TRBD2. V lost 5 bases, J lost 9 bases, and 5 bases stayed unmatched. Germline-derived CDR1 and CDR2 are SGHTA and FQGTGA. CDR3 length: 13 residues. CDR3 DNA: TGTGCCAGCAGCGGAGCGGGGGGAGTTGAGCAGTTCTTC. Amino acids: CASSGAGGVEQFF.

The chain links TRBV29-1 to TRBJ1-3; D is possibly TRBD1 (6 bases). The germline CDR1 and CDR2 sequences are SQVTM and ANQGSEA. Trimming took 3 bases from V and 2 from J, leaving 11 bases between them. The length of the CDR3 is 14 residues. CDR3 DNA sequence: TGCAGCGTTGACGGCAGGGGAACTGGAAACACCATATATTTT. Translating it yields CSVDGRGTGNTIYF.

The CDR3 DNA is TGTGCCAGCAGCTCCTCCGGGACAGGGCCTTCTGGAAACACCATATATTTT. Translating gives CASSSSGTGPSGNTIYF. V gene TRBV7-9 combines with J gene TRBJ1-3; 9 nucleotides agree with TRBD1. Germline values: CDR1 SEHNR, CDR2 FQNEAQ (reference sequence). This CDR3 region has 17 residues. The trim removed 4 bases at V and 1 base at J, leaving 8 bases unmatched.

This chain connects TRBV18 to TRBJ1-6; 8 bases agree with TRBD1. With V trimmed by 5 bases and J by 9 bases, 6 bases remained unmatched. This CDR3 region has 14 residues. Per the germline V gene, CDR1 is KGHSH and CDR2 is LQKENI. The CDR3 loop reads CASSSGQGASPLHF. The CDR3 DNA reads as TGTGCCAGCTCAAGTGGGCAGGGGGCTTCACCCCTCCACTTT.

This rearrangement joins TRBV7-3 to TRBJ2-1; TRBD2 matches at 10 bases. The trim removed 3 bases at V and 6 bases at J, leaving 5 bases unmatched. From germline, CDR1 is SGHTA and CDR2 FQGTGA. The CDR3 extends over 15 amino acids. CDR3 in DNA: TGTGCCAGCAGCTTCTCTAGCGGGGGCACCAATGAGCAGTTCTTC. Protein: CASSFSSGGTNEQFF.

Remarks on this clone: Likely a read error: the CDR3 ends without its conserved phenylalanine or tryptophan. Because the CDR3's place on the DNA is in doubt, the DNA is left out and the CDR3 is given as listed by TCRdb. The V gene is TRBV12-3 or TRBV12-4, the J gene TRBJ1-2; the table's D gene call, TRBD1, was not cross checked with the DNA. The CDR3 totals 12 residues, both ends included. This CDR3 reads CASSQDRGRFHS.

The CDR3 is CASKGTDPYEQYF. The DNA for the CDR3 is TGTGCCAGCAAAGGAACAGACCCCTACGAGCAGTACTTC. This chain connects TRBV25-1 to TRBJ2-7; D gene unclear. Germline CDR1 is MGHDK and CDR2 is SYGVNS. The CDR3 runs 13 residues. V was pared by 7 bases and J by 2 bases, with 12 bases between.